This is a list of T cell receptor beta chains from one sample in a study of shared clonotypes between healthy human individuals. Data came from immunoSEQ multiplex PCR; TCRdb stores just in-frame clones and leaves some out. The sample contains millions of clones, roughly 94% of which appear only once. The sequenced material came from naive CD4+ T cells sorted from blood. The receptors stem from a young man in good health. CDR3s include the opening cysteine and the closing phenylalanine or tryptophan. A D gene is named only where the DNA matches it firmly. Rows may omit the clone size; those that give it use once, few, many or a size class.

D gene	V gene	J gene	clone size	CDR3 protein	CDR3 DNA
NA	TRBV10-3	TRBJ2-5	NA	CAISDGQGGTQYF	TGTGCCATCAGTGATGGCCAGGGAGGGACCCAGTACTTC
NA	TRBV4-2	TRBJ2-7	NA	CASSSPLDSNYEQYF	TGTGCCAGCAGCTCACCCCTCGACAGTAACTACGAGCAGTACTTC
TRBD2	TRBV19	TRBJ2-4	NA	CASSTLGAGVTDIQYF	TGTGCCAGTAGTACCCTAGGAGCGGGAGTAACGGACATTCAGTACTTC
NA	TRBV4-2	TRBJ2-2	NA	CASSQATGELFF	TGTGCCAGCAGCCAAGCCACCGGGGAGCTGTTTTTT
NA	TRBV7-9	TRBJ1-6	NA	CASSPGTAYNSPLHF	TGTGCCAGCAGCCCCGGGACGGCCTATAATTCACCCCTCCACTTT
TRBD1	TRBV5-1	TRBJ1-6	NA	CASKDRESSPLHF	TGCGCCAGCAAAGACAGGGAAAGCTCACCCCTCCACTTT
NA	TRBV7-9	TRBJ2-5	NA	CASSLQGQETQYF	TGTGCCAGCAGCCTACAGGGCCAAGAGACCCAGTACTTC
TRBD1	TRBV4-3	TRBJ1-4	NA	CASSQGGTDNEKLFF	TGCGCCAGCAGCCAAGGGGGGACAGACAATGAAAAACTGTTTTTT
NA	TRBV25-1	TRBJ2-4	NA	CASSGPGIRKNIQYF	TGTGCCAGCAGTGGCCCTGGGATCCGTAAAAACATTCAGTACTTC
NA	TRBV7-3	TRBJ2-5	NA	CASSLDSTDQTQYF	TGTGCCAGCAGCTTAGACTCGACGGATCAGACCCAGTACTTC
TRBD2	TRBV4-2	TRBJ2-1	NA	CASSQDSGLAGLGSPNEQFF	TGTGCCAGCAGCCAAGATTCTGGGCTAGCGGGGTTGGGGAGTCCGAATGAGCAGTTCTTC
NA	TRBV11-2	TRBJ2-5	NA	CASSLVGETQYF	TGTGCCAGCAGCTTAGTAGGAGAGACCCAGTACTTC
TRBD1	TRBV5-4	TRBJ1-1	NA	CASSLGGNRGPTEAFF	TGTGCCAGCAGCCTAGGGGGCAACAGGGGGCCGACTGAAGCTTTCTTT
NA	TRBV6-1	TRBJ1-6	NA	CASRGTTYNSPLHF	TGTGCCAGCAGAGGGACGACCTATAATTCACCCCTCCACTTT
TRBD2	TRBV5-1	TRBJ2-1	NA	CASSSSGLAGGVNEQFF	TGCGCCAGCAGCTCCTCGGGACTAGCGGGAGGCGTGAATGAGCAGTTCTTC
NA	TRBV11-2	TRBJ2-7	NA	CASSSLGTFSSYEQYF	TGTGCCAGCAGCTCACTCGGCACGTTTAGCTCCTACGAGCAGTACTTC
NA	TRBV7-9	TRBJ1-1	NA	CATGMEAFF	TGTGCCACCGGGATGGAAGCTTTCTTT
TRBD2	TRBV5-4	TRBJ2-7	NA	CASSLDSRETYEQYF	TGTGCCAGCAGCTTGGATTCGCGGGAGACCTACGAGCAGTACTTC
NA	TRBV20-1	TRBJ2-7	NA	CSALQRDEQYF	TGCAGTGCTCTCCAACGGGACGAGCAGTACTTC
NA	TRBV9	TRBJ2-2	NA	CASSVGGMELTGELFF	TGTGCCAGCAGCGTAGGGGGAATGGAGCTCACCGGGGAGCTGTTTTTT
TRBD1	TRBV6-1	TRBJ2-6	NA	CASSGQGMFSGANVLTF	TGTGCCAGCAGTGGACAGGGAATGTTCTCTGGGGCCAACGTCCTGACTTTC
NA	TRBV21-1	TRBJ2-7	NA	CASSKEREVYEQYF	TGTGCCAGCAGCAAGGAGCGGGAGGTCTACGAGCAGTACTTC
NA	TRBV2	TRBJ1-3	NA	CASSDPVNTIYF	TGTGCCAGCAGTGACCCCGTAAACACCATATATTTT
NA	TRBV10-3	TRBJ1-2	NA	CAISESFAGDYGYTF	TGTGCCATCAGTGAGTCTTTCGCAGGAGATTATGGCTACACCTTC
NA	TRBV7-9	TRBJ2-1	NA	CASSLAILPPWQFF	TGTGCCAGCAGCTTAGCAATCCTCCCTCCGTGGCAGTTCTTC
NA	TRBV2	TRBJ1-1	NA	CASSERGAGNTEAFF	TGTGCCAGCAGTGAAAGGGGGGCAGGAAACACTGAAGCTTTCTTT
TRBD1	TRBV5-1	TRBJ1-5	NA	CASSPGQGGQPQHF	TGCGCCAGCAGCCCCGGCCAGGGGGGTCAGCCCCAGCATTTT
NA	TRBV7-9	TRBJ1-2	NA	CASTGPYLGVQGYTF	TGTGCCAGCACCGGTCCCTATCTGGGGGTTCAGGGCTACACCTTC
NA	TRBV19	TRBJ1-2	many	CASSIEGFGYTF	TGTGCCAGTAGTATAGAAGGATTTGGCTACACCTTC
NA	TRBV18	TRBJ1-1	NA	CASSPQEGPIFGNTEAFF	TGTGCCAGCTCACCACAAGAGGGACCCATATTCGGGAACACTGAAGCTTTCTTT
NA	TRBV28	TRBJ2-5	NA	CASRGFGETQYF	TGTGCCAGCAGGGGATTTGGTGAAACCCAGTACTTC
TRBD1	TRBV6-1	TRBJ2-1	NA	CASTLDRVDEQFF	TGTGCCAGCACCTTGGACAGGGTGGATGAGCAGTTCTTC
NA	TRBV6-5	TRBJ1-2	once	CASSSGEHYGYTF	TGTGCCAGCAGTTCGGGGGAACACTATGGCTACACCTTC
NA	TRBV5-1	TRBJ2-5	NA	CASSSGWVETQYF	TGCGCCAGCAGCTCGGGTTGGGTCGAGACCCAGTACTTC
TRBD2	TRBV6-1	TRBJ2-1	NA	CASLRGALGTDEQFF	TGTGCCAGCCTGCGGGGGGCCTTGGGAACCGATGAGCAGTTCTTC
NA	TRBV6-1	TRBJ2-1	NA	CASPWAAATYNEQFF	TGTGCCAGTCCCTGGGCGGCGGCCACCTACAATGAGCAGTTCTTC
NA	TRBV7-9	TRBJ1-3	NA	CASSPGRASGNTIYF	TGTGCCAGCAGCCCAGGCAGGGCCTCTGGAAACACCATATATTTT
NA	TRBV4-1	TRBJ2-1	once	CASSQESARSSSYNEQFF	TGCGCCAGCAGCCAAGAATCGGCGAGATCTAGCTCCTACAATGAGCAGTTCTTC
NA	TRBV6-1	TRBJ1-5	NA	CASSRDSNQPQHF	TGTGCCAGCAGCAGGGATAGCAATCAGCCCCAGCATTTT
NA	TRBV18	TRBJ2-5	NA	CASSPWVSTSGETQYF	TGTGCCAGCTCACCTTGGGTGTCTACTTCGGGGGAGACCCAGTACTTC
TRBD1	TRBV5-4	TRBJ2-7	NA	CASSLPGDRVNEQYF	TGTGCCAGCAGCTTGCCCGGGGACAGGGTCAACGAGCAGTACTTC
NA	TRBV9	TRBJ1-6	NA	CASSVEPASGSPLHF	TGTGCCAGCAGCGTAGAACCGGCAAGTGGTTCACCCCTCCACTTT
NA	TRBV6-5	TRBJ2-2	NA	CASSWGRSTGELFF	TGTGCCAGCAGTTGGGGCCGGAGCACCGGGGAGCTGTTTTTT
NA	TRBV6-1	TRBJ2-1	NA	CATRQGSNEQFF	TGTGCCACGCGCCAGGGGTCCAATGAGCAGTTCTTC
NA	TRBV6-5	TRBJ2-2	NA	CASSYSTNSNTGELFF	TGTGCCAGCAGTTACTCGACAAACAGCAACACCGGGGAGCTGTTTTTT
TRBD1	TRBV7-9	TRBJ2-7	NA	CASSLFRTGFHEQYF	TGTGCCAGCAGCTTATTTCGGACAGGGTTCCACGAGCAGTACTTC
NA	TRBV30	TRBJ1-6	NA	CAWSTGLGHNSPLHF	TGTGCCTGGAGTACAGGGCTTGGCCATAATTCACCCCTCCACTTT
NA	TRBV7-8	TRBJ1-5	NA	CASRPLGVNSNQPQHF	TGTGCCAGCAGACCTCTCGGGGTTAATAGCAATCAGCCCCAGCATTTT
NA	TRBV5-1	TRBJ2-7	NA	CASSLGGSNAYEQYF	TGCGCCAGCAGCTTGGGTGGTAGCAATGCCTACGAGCAGTACTTC